Below, 19 T cell receptor beta chains from the same sample are listed, as sequenced in a study of T-cell reconstitution after alpha-beta-depleted transplantation in children. Preparing the TCRbeta library involved the use of unique molecular identifiers. TCRdb re-analysed the PCR reads in MiXCR, keeping a single row per CDR3 protein. The table lists a few hundred thousand distinct CDR3 sequences, roughly 10% of them singletons. Specimen: PBMCs from the stem cell graft donor, collected from the stem cell graft. The receptors stem from a human donor who donated a stem cell graft to a child with acute lymphoblastic leukemia.

The sample holds many counts of this clonotype. V and J are TRBV5-1 and TRBJ1-1; unclear D gene. V shed 0 bases and J shed 1 base, with 7 bases lying between them. Germline V gene data show CDR1 as SGHRS and CDR2 as YFSETQ. CDR3 size: 14 residues. The CDR3 is CASSLGAANTEAFF. CDR3 in DNA: TGCGCCAGCAGCTTGGGGGCAGCGAACACTGAAGCTTTCTTT.

This clonotype came up a few times. J is TRBJ1-5 and V is TRBV7-2, with D maybe TRBD1 (6 bases). Deletions cut 9 bases from V and 4 bases from J, with 16 bases between. The CDR3 runs 14 residues. CDR1 SGHTA and CDR2 FQGNSA come from the germline V gene. The CDR3, as DNA: TGTGCCAGTGACGCGGGGGGGCATAATCAGCCCCAGCATTTT. It specifies CASDAGGHNQPQHF.

This clonotype was observed at least ten times. The genes are TRBV5-1 and TRBJ2-7; 7 bases agree with TRBD1. The trim removed 4 bases at V and 2 bases at J, leaving 9 bases unmatched. The germline V gene encodes CDR1 SGHRS and CDR2 YFSETQ. The CDR3 has 15 residues. CDR3 protein: CASSPQTGITYEQYF. The CDR3 DNA follows: TGCGCCAGCAGCCCGCAGACAGGGATCACCTACGAGCAGTACTTC.

This clonotype has at least ten counts. The CDR3 sequence: CASISWGGGVNSPLHF. CDR3 DNA: TGTGCCAGCATTTCATGGGGCGGGGGCGTTAATTCACCCCTCCACTTT. This chain links TRBV12-3 or TRBV12-4 with TRBJ1-6; D perhaps matches TRBD1 (6 bases). Trimming removed 7 bases from V and 6 bases from J, with 19 bases in between. CDR3 length: 16 amino acids.

This clonotype was counted only a few times. The chain carries TRBV4-3 and TRBJ1-3; no clear D gene. Between the trimmed V and J ends, which lost 3 bases and 0 bases, there was a span of 12 bases. This CDR3 has 16 amino acids. CDR1 LGHNA and CDR2 YSLEER come from the germline V gene. CDR3 DNA sequence: TGCGCCAGCAGCCACCAGGAGGATTACTCTGGAAACACCATATATTTT. Its protein product is CASSHQEDYSGNTIYF.

This clonotype occurred a few times. The J gene is TRBJ1-3, the V gene TRBV4-2; tentatively, D is TRBD1 (5 bases). The V and J ends lost 0 bases and 2 bases respectively, with 11 bases between them. CDR1 and CDR2 from the germline V gene are LGHNA and YNFKEQ. This CDR3 spans 16 amino acids. The CDR3 reads CASSQDFRGTGNTIYF. The CDR3 DNA follows: TGTGCCAGCAGCCAAGATTTTAGGGGAACTGGAAACACCATATATTTT.

This clonotype was counted at least ten times. V is TRBV5-1 and J is TRBJ2-7, with 9 bases fitting TRBD1. Unmatched junction bases numbered 8, after V lost 4 bases and J lost 6 bases. Germline lookup yields CDR1 SGHRS and CDR2 YFSETQ. This CDR3 is 14 amino acids long. CDR3 coding DNA: TGCGCCAGCAGCAGAACAGGGGGCGAGGGCGAGCAGTACTTC. The encoded protein is CASSRTGGEGEQYF.

This clonotype was counted at least ten times. The V gene is TRBV7-7, the J gene TRBJ2-5; D is tentatively TRBD1 or TRBD2 (6 bases each). The CDR3 consists of 16 residues. Germline CDR1 and CDR2: SSHAT and FNYEAQ (reference sequence). V was shortened by 4 bases and J by 3 bases, with 18 bases between the two germline ends. The CDR3 reads CASSSGHRDSEETQYF. In DNA, the CDR3 is TGTGCCAGCAGCTCGGGACACAGGGACTCCGAAGAGACCCAGTACTTC.

Comment on this clonotype: At one end the junction does not follow the germline gene, possibly because of a read error. The chain uses TRBV12-3 or TRBV12-4 and TRBJ1-2, with 10 bases aligning to TRBD1. The CDR3 is made up of 16 amino acids. The CDR3 sequence is CASRRLPGQGNYCYTF. CDR3 in DNA: TGTGCCAGCAGACGACTTCCGGGACAGGGGAACTATTGCTACACCTTC.

This clonotype was seen a handful of times. The V and J genes are TRBV5-1 and TRBJ2-1; TRBD2 matches 13 bases. Trimming removed 2 bases from V and 7 bases from J; junction bases left unmatched: 6. From germline, CDR1 is SGHRS and CDR2 YFSETQ. This CDR3 contains 16 residues. CDR3 coding DNA: TGCGCCAGCAGCTTAACTAGCGGGGGGGCCCAAAATGAGCAGTTCTTC. Its translation: CASSLTSGGAQNEQFF.

This clonotype was picked up many times. This chain connects TRBV29-1 to TRBJ2-7, with TRBD1 matching 11 bases. The germline gives CDR1 SQVTM, CDR2 ANQGSEA. Germline trimming cut 7 bases from V and 4 bases from J; bases unmatched to any gene: 6. CDR3 length: 13 amino acids. CDR3 protein: CSGAGTGGYEQYF. CDR3 nucleotides: TGCAGCGGAGCCGGGACAGGGGGTTACGAGCAGTACTTC.

The genes are TRBV2 and TRBJ2-5; TRBD1 or TRBD2 may be the D gene (6 bases each). V was cut by 7 bases and J by 0 bases, with 15 bases left in between. The germline CDR1 and CDR2 sequences are SNHLY and FYNNEI. The CDR3 covers 15 residues. The CDR3 DNA sequence: TGTGCCAGCACCATACGGGGGCTGTACCAAGAGACCCAGTACTTC. Its translation is CASTIRGLYQETQYF.

V usage is TRBV12-3 or TRBV12-4 and J usage is TRBJ2-5; 9 bases match TRBD2. The CDR3 totals 17 residues. Losses at the gene ends were 0 bases for V and 5 bases for J; bases not matched to a gene: 10. The CDR3 coding sequence is TGTGCCAGCAGTTTAGCAGGGCTAGCGGGGCCGAGGGAGACCCAGTACTTC. The encoded protein is CASSLAGLAGPRETQYF.

This clonotype was seen a handful of times. The J gene is TRBJ2-1, the V gene TRBV6-1; TRBD1 agrees at 7 bases. The CDR3 covers 13 residues. Looked up from germline, CDR1 is MNHNS and CDR2 is SASEGT. V lost 7 bases to trimming and J lost 6 bases; unmatched junction nucleotides: 6. The CDR3 coding sequence is TGTGCCAGCACCAGAGGGGGCTTCAATGAGCAGTTCTTC. As protein: CASTRGGFNEQFF.

The V gene is TRBV30, the J gene TRBJ1-1; the D gene is possibly TRBD1 (5 bases). This CDR3 contains 15 residues. The germline gives CDR1 GTSNPN, CDR2 SVGIG (reference sequence). The germline V and J ends were trimmed by 2 bases and 0 bases, with 13 bases remaining between them. The CDR3 sequence is CAWSLGGTVNTEAFF. The CDR3 DNA is TGTGCCTGGAGTTTGGGGGGAACGGTGAACACTGAAGCTTTCTTT.

In its sample, this clonotype was seen a few times. The chain couples TRBV11-2 to TRBJ1-5; no firm D call. Trimming removed 4 bases from V and 2 bases from J, with 15 bases in between. The CDR3 spans 16 residues. The germline gives CDR1 SGHAT, CDR2 FQNNGV. The CDR3 sequence: CASSSNFGGGNQPQHF. In DNA form, the CDR3 reads TGTGCCAGCAGCTCCAACTTTGGTGGGGGCAATCAGCCCCAGCATTTT. The full variable domain, its missing parts supplied by reference TRBV11-2 and TRBJ1-5, is EAGVAQSPRYKIIEKRQSVAFWCNPISGHATLYWYQQILGQGPKLLIQFQNNGVVDDSQLPKDRFSAERLKGVDSTLKIQPAKLEDSAVYLCASSSNFGGGNQPQHFGDGTRLSIL.

The DNA of the CDR3 is TGTGCCAGCTCACCATCAGCAAACCTGAACACTGAAGCTTTCTTT. It is translated as CASSPSANLNTEAFF. V gene TRBV18 combines with J gene TRBJ1-1, with D unresolved. Germline V gene data show CDR1 as KGHSH and CDR2 as LQKENI. This CDR3 comprises 15 residues. The V and J ends lost 2 bases and 0 bases respectively, with 10 bases between them. The full variable domain, rest sourced from reference TRBV18 and TRBJ1-1, is NAGVMQNPRHLVRRRGQEARLRCSPMKGHSHVYWYRQLPEEGLKFMVYLQKENIIDESGMPKERFSAEFPKEGPSILRIQQVVRGDSAAYFCASSPSANLNTEAFFGQGTRLTVV.

This clonotype was seen at least ten times. The gene calls are TRBV7-9 and TRBJ2-1; 8 bases align to TRBD2. The J segment lost 6 bases and the V segment lost 2 bases, leaving 6 bases of the junction unmatched. Germline CDR1 reads SEHNR; CDR2 reads FQNEAQ (reference sequence). The CDR3 length is 15 residues. CDR3 sequence (DNA): TGTGCCAGCAGCTTAAAGGGACTAGTCGGCAATGAGCAGTTCTTC. Protein sequence: CASSLKGLVGNEQFF.

This clonotype was detected ten times or more. V and J are TRBV4-1 and TRBJ2-3, with a possible D match to TRBD1 (5 bases). This CDR3 spans 17 amino acids. Trimming removed 0 bases at V and 0 bases at J, with 13 bases between. Germline V gene sequence: CDR1 MGHRA, CDR2 YSYEKL. The CDR3 here is CASSQDGQGRSTDTQYF. The CDR3 coding sequence is TGCGCCAGCAGCCAAGATGGCCAGGGCCGTAGCACAGATACGCAGTATTTT.